This TCR beta chain comes out of a study of blood T cell repertoires in COVID-19. As for the study in general: Some COVID-19 samples were acute and others convalescent; all came from the United States, Italy and Spain. Sample material is recorded as cDNA or gDNA derived from T cells, B-cell-depleted T cells, or PBMCs.

As processed by the authors: Reference gene primer amplification in the assay estimated nucleated cell counts. The repertoire was sequenced with immunoSEQ multiplex PCR; TCRdb's copy has only in-frame clones and lacks some. That table gives V, J and clone size, and the DNA gave D and trimming. The profile shows over 15,000 clones, about 81% of them singletons. The germline V gene has CDR1 SQVTM and CDR2 ANQGSEA. V gave up 5 bases and J gave up 2 bases, with 15 bases separating them. The CDR3 extends over 14 amino acids. The genes are TRBV29-1 and TRBJ2-5; D may be TRBD1 (6 bases). The sequenced sample consisted of peripheral blood. The sequence was collected from a man between 60 and 70 years old with acute or convalescent COVID-19. CDR3: CSVPLTGPQETQYF. The CDR3, as DNA: TGCAGCGTTCCTCTGACAGGCCCGCAAGAGACCCAGTACTTC.